This passage covers 20 T cell receptor beta chains from one sample sequenced in a study of blood T cell repertoires in COVID-19. The table came from immunoSEQ multiplex PCR; TCRdb's copy has only in-frame clones and leaves some out. Of roughly 86,000 clones in the sample, around three quarters were seen once. The sequenced sample consisted of peripheral blood. These receptors were taken from a man aged 45-60 years who had recovered from COVID-19.

The rearrangement links TRBV20-1 to TRBJ1-1, with D uncertain. The ends were cut back, 0 bases at V and 10 bases at J, with 9 bases in the middle. Germline assignment: CDR1 DFQATT and CDR2 SNEGSKA (reference sequence). CDR3 length: 11 residues. The CDR3 bases are TGCAGTGCTAGAGATGAGGGCGGAGCTTTCTTT. Amino acids: CSARDEGGAFF.

This chain uses TRBV2 with TRBJ1-2, with D unclear. CDR1 is SNHLY and CDR2 is FYNNEI in the germline V gene. There are 15 residues in the CDR3. Deletions cut 3 bases from V and 4 bases from J, with 15 bases between. DNA for the CDR3: TGTGCCAGCAGTGAGGACTTCCGGCAGTCCTATGGCTACACCTTC. Translating gives CASSEDFRQSYGYTF.

J is TRBJ1-1 and V is TRBV7-9; 8 nucleotides match TRBD1. The trim removed 2 bases at V and 1 base at J, leaving 0 bases unmatched. This CDR3 has 14 amino acids. The germline V gene has CDR1 SEHNR and CDR2 FQNEAQ (reference sequence). The CDR3 sequence: CASSLTGGNTEAFF. The CDR3 coding sequence is TGTGCCAGCAGCTTAACAGGGGGGAACACTGAAGCTTTCTTT.

J is TRBJ1-2 and V is TRBV29-1, with 8 bases aligning to TRBD1. From germline, CDR1 is SQVTM and CDR2 ANQGSEA. The CDR3 spans 13 residues. V lost 6 bases to trimming and J lost 10 bases; unmatched junction nucleotides: 13. Written as DNA, the CDR3 is TGCAGCGTACCTAGAGGGCAGGGGGCCGCCTACACCTTC. Encoded protein: CSVPRGQGAAYTF.

This clone was seen at least ten times. The CDR3: CASSYSGSGANVLTF. CDR3 bases: TGTGCCAGCAGTTACTCCGGCTCTGGGGCCAACGTCCTGACTTTC. The V and J genes are TRBV6-2 or TRBV6-3 and TRBJ2-6; D is undetermined. There are 15 residues in the CDR3. Trimming stripped 0 bases from V and 0 bases from J, with 3 bases between. Germline values: CDR1 MNHEY, CDR2 SVGEGT.

The V call is TRBV28, the J call TRBJ1-2; D remains unclear. CDR3 length: 15 residues. Germline-derived CDR1 and CDR2 are MDHEN and SYDVKM. Trimming removed 3 bases at V and 2 bases at J, with 13 bases between. The CDR3 DNA reads as TGTGCCAGCAGTTTTTCGGCACTACAAAACTATGGCTACACCTTC. Its translation: CASSFSALQNYGYTF.

CDR3 coding DNA: TGCGCCAGCAGCCCCCTAAGTGGGGAGGGGAAGCTGTTTTTT. Translated, it gives CASSPLSGEGKLFF. This chain joins TRBV5-1 and TRBJ1-4; a possible D gene is TRBD1 (5 bases). This CDR3 is 14 amino acids long. Germline-derived CDR1 and CDR2 are SGHRS and YFSETQ. The V end was cut by 4 bases, the J end by 14 bases, with 21 bases between.

The CDR3 here is CASSQDGLAAANTGELFF. The CDR3 DNA is TGTGCCAGCAGCCAAGACGGGCTAGCGGCCGCGAACACCGGGGAGCTGTTTTTT. The chain has TRBV4-2 and TRBJ2-2, with 7 bases matching TRBD2. CDR3 length: 18 residues. Germline trimming cut 0 bases from V and 0 bases from J; bases unmatched to any gene: 7. From germline, CDR1 is LGHNA and CDR2 YNFKEQ.

The V gene is TRBV5-4, the J gene TRBJ2-1, with 8 positions matching TRBD2. The length of the CDR3 is 17 residues. Germline CDR1 is SGHNT and CDR2 is YYREEE (reference sequence). With V trimmed by 6 bases and J by 6 bases, 17 bases remained unmatched. In nucleotides, the CDR3 is TGTGCCAGCACCCTTAGGGGCCAGCGGGAGTCGAGCAATGAGCAGTTCTTC. Translation gives CASTLRGQRESSNEQFF.

The V gene is TRBV10-3, the J gene TRBJ2-1, with 9 bases matching TRBD1. CDR3 length: 14 amino acids. V gave up 6 bases and J gave up 6 bases; unmatched junction bases: 6. Germline V gene sequence: CDR1 ENHRY, CDR2 SYGVKD. In DNA, the CDR3 is TGTGCCATCAGCTGGACAGGGGAAGGCAATGAGCAGTTCTTC. Protein sequence: CAISWTGEGNEQFF.

The chain links TRBV5-4 to TRBJ2-1, with D possibly matching TRBD1 (6 bases). The CDR3 runs 14 residues. V lost 4 bases to trimming and J lost 2 bases, with 10 bases between them. Germline CDR1 SGHNT, CDR2 YYREEE (reference sequence). The DNA of the CDR3 is TGTGCCAGCAGCCCGAGACAGGCCTACAATGAGCAGTTCTTC. Protein product: CASSPRQAYNEQFF.

The V and J genes are TRBV6-5 and TRBJ2-7; D is possibly TRBD1 (5 bases). Trimming cost V 5 bases and J 4 bases, with 18 bases left between them. The germline V gene has CDR1 MNHEY and CDR2 SVGAGI. The CDR3 extends over 15 amino acids. The DNA of the CDR3 is TGTGCCAGCAGTCCCCGGGCAGGGTCATTTTACGAGCAGTACTTC. Translating gives CASSPRAGSFYEQYF.

The table lists this clone with a few counts. The CDR3 nucleotides are TGCGCCAGCAGCTTGTCACAGGGGGCGAACGGGGAGCTGTTTTTT. Residues: CASSLSQGANGELFF. This chain links TRBV5-1 with TRBJ2-2; 9 nucleotides match TRBD1. Germline loops: CDR1 SGHRS, CDR2 YFSETQ. The CDR3 loop spans 15 amino acids. V dropped 1 base and J dropped 7; count of bases not matched to a gene: 5.

The V gene is TRBV4-3, the J gene TRBJ2-1, with TRBD2 identical over 14 bases. Losses at the gene ends were 4 bases for V and 9 bases for J; bases not matched to a gene: 5. The CDR3 is 15 amino acids. Per germline, CDR1 LGHNA and CDR2 YSLEER. As DNA, the CDR3 is TGCGCCAGCAGCCTTGGGACTAGCGGGAGAACTGAGCAGTTCTTC. Translating it yields CASSLGTSGRTEQFF.

The gene calls are TRBV28 and TRBJ1-2; TRBD1 agrees at 7 bases. The CDR3 is 15 amino acids. V was pared by 3 bases and J by 1 base, with 5 bases of the junction left unmatched. Germline V gives CDR1 MDHEN, CDR2 SYDVKM. CDR3 sequence reads: CASSFRQGFNYGYTF. CDR3 sequence (DNA): TGTGCCAGCAGTTTCCGACAGGGTTTTAACTATGGCTACACCTTC.

In nucleotides, the CDR3 is TGTGCCAGCAGCTCGACTAGCGGGGGTAACTACAATGAGCAGTTCTTC. This gives the protein CASSSTSGGNYNEQFF. The chain combines TRBV7-2 with TRBJ2-1, with 12 positions matching TRBD2. The CDR3 has 16 residues. The junction had 4 bases not matched to a gene; V was cut back by 4 bases and J by 3 bases. Per the germline V gene, CDR1 is SGHTA and CDR2 is FQGNSA.

The gene calls are TRBV6-5 and TRBJ1-2; 7 bases are shared with TRBD1. CDR1 is MNHEY and CDR2 is SVGAGI in the germline V gene. The CDR3 is 15 amino acids. The V gene end was trimmed by 4 bases and the J gene end by 2 bases; junction bases not matched to a gene: 7. CDR3 DNA: TGTGCCAGCAGTTTCCCGGGACAGCTAAACTATGGCTACACCTTC. Its translation: CASSFPGQLNYGYTF.

J is TRBJ2-2 and V is TRBV19; D ambiguous. Germline CDR1 LNHDA, CDR2 SQIVND (reference sequence). Trimming removed 4 bases at V and 4 bases at J, with 13 bases between. CDR3 length equals 15 residues. The CDR3 region is CASSSSASGTGELFF. DNA for the CDR3: TGTGCCAGTAGTAGTTCCGCCTCAGGCACCGGGGAGCTGTTTTTT.

This clone was detected once. The chain employs TRBV15 and TRBJ1-1, with D maybe TRBD1 (5 bases). The CDR3 is made up of 13 amino acids. CDR1 is LNHNV and CDR2 is YYDKDF in the germline V gene (reference sequence). V was cut by 1 base and J by 5 bases, with 8 bases left in between. The chain's CDR3 is CATSRGQGTEAFF. DNA of the CDR3: TGTGCCACCAGCAGAGGGCAGGGAACTGAAGCTTTCTTT. The full variable domain, with the rest looked up from reference TRBV15 and TRBJ1-1, is DAMVIQNPRYQVTQFGKPVTLSCSQTLNHNVMYWYQQKSSQAPKLLFHYYDKDFNNEADTPDNFQSRRPNTSFCFLDIRSPGLGDTAMYLCATSRGQGTEAFFGQGTRLTVV.

The CDR3 DNA reads TGTGCCACCAGTGAATGGACAGGCACCGGGGAGCTGTTTTTT. Translated: CATSEWTGTGELFF. The chain links TRBV24-1 to TRBJ2-2; TRBD1 aligns across 7 bases. CDR3 length: 14 residues. Germline CDR1 and CDR2: KGHDR and SFDVKD. With V trimmed by 4 bases and J by 4 bases, 2 bases remained unmatched.